The 8 T cell receptor beta chains presented below share a single source sample, sequenced in a study of long-term antiretroviral therapy in people with HIV. Version v3.0 of the immunoSEQ assay ran at survey level. Data came from immunoSEQ multiplex PCR; TCRdb stores just in-frame clones and leaves some out. This sample has about 39,000 clones, with more than 80% found just once. Sequenced here: unsorted PBMCs, sampled 3.1 years after starting antiretroviral therapy. The receptors come from a woman aged 45-60 years with HIV.

The rearrangement joins TRBV29-1 to TRBJ1-2, with D perhaps TRBD1 (5 bases). Germline V CDR1 and CDR2: SQVTM, ANQGSEA. The V end was cut by 1 base, the J end by 4 bases, with 16 bases between. This CDR3 region has 15 residues. This CDR3 is CSVEGGRAGLYGYTF. The DNA for the CDR3 is TGCAGCGTTGAAGGCGGTAGGGCAGGGCTCTATGGCTACACCTTC.

V and J are TRBV11-2 and TRBJ2-3; D is perhaps TRBD1 (6 bases). The CDR3 covers 14 residues. Deletions cut 5 bases from V and 4 bases from J, with 13 bases between. Germline CDR1 is SGHAT and CDR2 is FQNNGV. The CDR3 nucleotides are TGTGCCAGCAGCCTAGGGACAATCCCAGATACGCAGTATTTT. It specifies CASSLGTIPDTQYF. Together with reference TRBV11-2 and TRBJ2-3, the CDR3 gives the full variable domain: EAGVAQSPRYKIIEKRQSVAFWCNPISGHATLYWYQQILGQGPKLLIQFQNNGVVDDSQLPKDRFSAERLKGVDSTLKIQPAKLEDSAVYLCASSLGTIPDTQYFGPGTRLTVL.

This rearrangement joins TRBV10-3 to TRBJ1-5; maybe TRBD1 (5 bases). Germline V gives CDR1 ENHRY, CDR2 SYGVKD. Trimming left V 2 bases short and J 4 bases short, with 12 bases between. This CDR3 spans 15 amino acids. The CDR3 bases are TGTGCCATCAGTGAGACCGGGGGGATGAATCAGCCCCAGCATTTT. It encodes CAISETGGMNQPQHF.

Only a few counts were recorded for this clone. The rearrangement links TRBV5-1 to TRBJ2-3, with a possible D match to TRBD1 (6 bases). Trimming removed 4 bases from V and 2 bases from J, with 14 bases in between. Germline CDR1 and CDR2: SGHRS and YFSETQ. The CDR3 spans 15 residues. The CDR3 sequence: CASSARQVNTDTQYF. Written as DNA, the CDR3 is TGCGCCAGCAGCGCCCGACAGGTGAACACAGATACGCAGTATTTT.

V gene TRBV11-2 combines with J gene TRBJ2-2; perhaps TRBD1 as D (8 bases). CDR3 size: 16 residues. V dropped 8 bases and J dropped 4 bases, with 20 bases sitting between them. The V gene's germline CDR1 is SGHAT and CDR2 FQNNGV. CDR3 residues: CASGQGGGYSTGELFF. CDR3 coding DNA: TGTGCCAGCGGACAGGGAGGGGGGTATAGCACCGGGGAGCTGTTTTTT.

J is TRBJ2-1 and V is TRBV18, with 8 nucleotides matching TRBD2. From germline, CDR1 is KGHSH and CDR2 LQKENI. The trim removed 2 bases at V and 0 bases at J, leaving 9 bases unmatched. CDR3 length equals 18 residues. Written as DNA, the CDR3 is TGTGCCAGCTCACCAACAAACCTAGCGGGCAGCTCCTACAATGAGCAGTTCTTC. As protein: CASSPTNLAGSSYNEQFF.

The J gene is TRBJ2-7, the V gene TRBV5-6; a possible D gene is TRBD1 (5 bases). CDR3 length equals 13 residues. The germline V and J ends were trimmed by 2 bases and 3 bases, with 9 bases remaining between them. Germline assignment: CDR1 SGHDT and CDR2 YYEEEE. Here the CDR3 DNA reads TGTGCCAGCAGCTTTTTCGACAGCTACGAGCAGTACTTC. This encodes CASSFFDSYEQYF.

The rearrangement links TRBV7-2 to TRBJ1-3; 9 bases agree with TRBD1. Germline V gene lookup returns CDR1 SGHTA and CDR2 FQGNSA. The CDR3 has 16 residues. V lost 5 bases to trimming and J lost 4 bases; unmatched junction nucleotides: 9. The CDR3 spells CASSPWGQGSGNTIYF. DNA for the CDR3: TGTGCCAGCAGCCCTTGGGGACAGGGATCCGGAAACACCATATATTTT.